A single sample gave rise to the 20 T cell receptor beta chains below, sequenced in a study of blood T cell repertoires in COVID-19. The table came from immunoSEQ multiplex PCR; TCRdb's copy has only in-frame clones and leaves some out. The data show about 75,000 clones, with 65% to 90% seen just once and about 6.5% held by the top ten. Sequenced sample: peripheral blood. Receptors were obtained from a man older than 75 with COVID-19, enrolled during active disease.

V is TRBV7-9 and J is TRBJ2-7; TRBD2 is a possible D gene (5 bases). Trimming removed 1 base at V and 2 bases at J, with 9 bases between. The germline CDR1 and CDR2 sequences are SEHNR and FQNEAQ (reference sequence). The CDR3 consists of 14 residues. The CDR3 sequence: CASSLGGYTYEQYF. The CDR3 region has the DNA TGTGCCAGCAGCTTAGGAGGGTATACCTACGAGCAGTACTTC. The full variable domain, its missing parts supplied by reference TRBV7-9 and TRBJ2-7, is DTGVSQNPRHKITKRGQNVTFRCDPISEHNRLYWYRQTLGQGPEFLTYFQNEAQLEKSRLLSDRFSAERPKGSFSTLEIQRTEQGDSAMYLCASSLGGYTYEQYFGPGTRLTVT.

The genes are TRBV7-2 and TRBJ1-5; 7 bases align to TRBD1. The V gene end was trimmed by 5 bases and the J gene end by 0 bases; junction bases not matched to a gene: 4. Germline V gives CDR1 SGHTA, CDR2 FQGNSA. The CDR3 consists of 15 residues. CDR3 nucleotides: TGTGCCAGCAGCCCAGGGGGGTATAGCAATCAGCCCCAGCATTTT. Translation gives CASSPGGYSNQPQHF. Variable domain in full (rest from reference TRBV7-2 and TRBJ1-5): GAGVSQSPSNKVTEKGKDVELRCDPISGHTALYWYRQSLGQGLEFLIYFQGNSAPDKSGLPSDRFSAERTGGSVSTLTIQRTQQEDSAVYLCASSPGGYSNQPQHFGDGTRLSIL.

V usage is TRBV5-1 and J usage is TRBJ2-5, with 8 positions matching TRBD1. J was trimmed by 2 bases and V by 3 bases; bases with no gene match: 6. The CDR3 is 15 amino acids. CDR1 and CDR2 from the germline V gene are SGHRS and YFSETQ. CDR3 sequence reads: CASSSSGGAQETQYF. The DNA for the CDR3 is TGCGCCAGCAGCTCCTCAGGGGGCGCGCAAGAGACCCAGTACTTC.

This clone has a handful of counts. The chain is built from TRBV6-5 and TRBJ1-2; D may be TRBD1 (5 bases). The V end lost 2 bases, the J end lost 1 base, and 8 bases lay between the germline ends. There are 14 residues in the CDR3. Germline CDR1 is MNHEY and CDR2 is SVGAGI. The DNA for the CDR3 is TGTGCCAGCAGTTACCGCCAGGGTAACTATGGCTACACCTTC. This sequence encodes CASSYRQGNYGYTF.

This chain joins TRBV7-3 and TRBJ1-1; the D is unclear. The germline CDR1 and CDR2 sequences are SGHTA and FQGTGA. The CDR3 extends over 16 amino acids. V was cut by 1 base and J by 0 bases, with 12 bases left in between. This chain's CDR3 is CASSLNGGRVNTEAFF. As DNA, the CDR3 is TGTGCCAGCAGCTTAAATGGCGGGCGGGTGAACACTGAAGCTTTCTTT. Full variable domain (remainder filled in from reference TRBV7-3 and TRBJ1-1): GAGVSQTPSNKVTEKGKYVELRCDPISGHTALYWYRQSLGQGPEFLIYFQGTGAADDSGLPNDRFFAVRPEGSVSTLKIQRTERGDSAVYLCASSLNGGRVNTEAFFGQGTRLTVV.

This chain uses TRBV14 with TRBJ2-3; TRBD2 agrees at 7 bases. The germline gives CDR1 SGHDN, CDR2 FVKESK. The CDR3 length is 14 residues. V gave up 0 bases and J gave up 6 bases; unmatched junction bases: 3. The CDR3 bases are TGTGCCAGCAGCCAAGATGGGGGAGGGGATACGCAGTATTTT. Its protein is CASSQDGGGDTQYF.

V usage is TRBV7-6 and J usage is TRBJ1-4, with D possibly matching TRBD1 (5 bases). Trimming took off 2 bases at V and 8 bases at J, with 18 bases between the two ends. CDR1 SGHVS and CDR2 FNYEAQ come from the germline V gene. There are 16 residues in the CDR3. Written as DNA, the CDR3 is TGTGCCAGCAGCTTACACCAGGGTCTTAGGAGCGAAAAACTGTTTTTT. It translates to CASSLHQGLRSEKLFF.

This clone was detected only once. The chain recombines TRBV5-4 with TRBJ2-3; 9 positions match TRBD2. The CDR3 spans 15 residues. J gave up 4 bases and V 0 bases, and 3 bases lay outside the gene matches. CDR1 SGHNT and CDR2 YYREEE come from the germline V gene (reference sequence). The CDR3, as DNA: TGTGCCAGCAGCTTGGGCGGGGGGGCGGCAGATACGCAGTATTTT. It specifies CASSLGGGAADTQYF.

This chain links TRBV28 with TRBJ1-2; weak D call: TRBD1 (6 bases). The CDR3 contains 15 residues. The ends were cut back, 7 bases at V and 4 bases at J, with 19 bases in the middle. CDR1 is MDHEN and CDR2 is SYDVKM in the germline V gene. This chain's CDR3 is CASTPPPDRFYGYTF. For the CDR3, the DNA is TGTGCCAGCACACCACCTCCAGACAGGTTCTATGGCTACACCTTC.

The genes are TRBV18 and TRBJ1-6, with D perhaps TRBD1 (6 bases). The ends were cut back, 3 bases at V and 10 bases at J, with 10 bases in the middle. The CDR3 consists of 13 residues. Germline V gene sequence: CDR1 KGHSH, CDR2 LQKENI. The CDR3 reads CASSPQDSSPLHF. The CDR3 coding sequence is TGTGCCAGCTCACCCCAGGACAGCTCACCCCTCCACTTT.

This chain joins TRBV11-3 and TRBJ2-7; 8 bases are a match to TRBD1. Germline V CDR1 and CDR2: SGHNT, YENEEA. Trimming took 5 bases from V and 2 from J; bases not matched to a gene: 11. The CDR3 covers 16 residues. CDR3 nucleotide sequence: TGTGCCAGCAGCCGGCTAGCCGGGACAGGCCCCTACGAGCAGTACTTC. It specifies CASSRLAGTGPYEQYF.

The chain recombines TRBV11-2 with TRBJ2-2; unclear D gene. The V and J ends lost 6 bases and 8 bases respectively, with 7 bases between them. In germline, CDR1 is SGHAT, CDR2 FQNNGV. The CDR3 extends over 11 amino acids. Written as DNA, the CDR3 is TGTGCCAGCAGTACGGTGGGGGAGCTGTTTTTT. Translating gives CASSTVGELFF.

The chain links TRBV6-6 to TRBJ1-1; 9 positions agree with TRBD1. CDR3 length equals 13 residues. V gave up 5 bases and J gave up 7 bases; unmatched junction bases: 5. CDR1 and CDR2 (germline): MNHNY, SVGAGI (reference sequence). CDR3 amino acids: CASSQQGAGEAFF. The CDR3 coding sequence is TGTGCCAGCAGTCAACAGGGGGCGGGTGAAGCTTTCTTT.

The chain combines TRBV10-2 with TRBJ2-2; 8 nucleotides match TRBD2. The CDR3 spans 16 residues. In germline, CDR1 is WSHSY, CDR2 SAAADI. The V gene end was trimmed by 4 bases and the J gene end by 5 bases; junction bases not matched to a gene: 9. This CDR3 is CASSGRGGRRTGELFF. The DNA of the CDR3 is TGCGCCAGCAGTGGCCGGGGGGGCCGACGAACCGGGGAGCTGTTTTTT.

The chain links TRBV9 to TRBJ2-5, with 10 nucleotides matching TRBD2. CDR1 and CDR2 from the germline V gene are SGDLS and YYNGEE. CDR3 length: 15 amino acids. Trimming took 4 bases from V and 4 from J; bases not matched to a gene: 7. CDR3 region: CASSQALAGAETQYF. CDR3 coding DNA: TGTGCCAGCAGCCAAGCGCTAGCGGGGGCAGAGACCCAGTACTTC.

The V gene is TRBV24-1, the J gene TRBJ2-2; 8 bases match TRBD1. With V trimmed by 7 bases and J by 1 base, 4 bases remained unmatched. Germline CDR1 is KGHDR and CDR2 is SFDVKD. The CDR3 length is 15 residues. The CDR3 coding sequence is TGTGCCACCAGAACCGGGACAGGGAACACCGGGGAGCTGTTTTTT. As protein: CATRTGTGNTGELFF.

This chain connects TRBV4-1 to TRBJ2-5, with D perhaps matching TRBD2 (6 bases). Per germline, CDR1 MGHRA and CDR2 YSYEKL. The CDR3 is made up of 14 amino acids. The V gene lost 5 bases and the J gene lost 3 bases, with 13 bases spanning the gap. CDR3 coding DNA: TGCGCCAGCAGCGGGAGACTAGGAGAAGAGACCCAGTACTTC. Translated, it gives CASSGRLGEETQYF.

V and J are TRBV15 and TRBJ2-7; 10 bases match TRBD1. V lost 1 base and J lost 2; bases outside the gene matches: 2. CDR1 is LNHNV, CDR2 YYDKDF, per germline (reference sequence). CDR3 length equals 15 residues. The CDR3, as DNA: TGTGCCACCAGCAGAGGGACAGGGGGGACCTACGAGCAGTACTTC. Translation: CATSRGTGGTYEQYF.

The chain links TRBV4-1 to TRBJ2-7; D ambiguous. Germline assignment: CDR1 MGHRA and CDR2 YSYEKL. V was clipped by 4 bases and J by 2 bases, with 6 bases between them. There are 12 residues in the CDR3. The CDR3 nucleotides read TGCGCCAGCAGCCGTTATCCCTACGAGCAGTACTTC. It encodes CASSRYPYEQYF.

The V and J genes are TRBV14 and TRBJ2-7, with 8 bases identical to TRBD2. CDR3 length: 16 residues. V was pared by 4 bases and J by 0 bases, with 8 bases of the junction left unmatched. The germline V gene encodes CDR1 SGHDN and CDR2 FVKESK. CDR3 protein: CASSPQTSASSYEQYF. The DNA of the CDR3 is TGTGCCAGCAGCCCACAGACTAGCGCAAGCTCCTACGAGCAGTACTTC.